A selection of T cell receptor beta chains follows, all from one sample in a study of OX40 agonist ivuxolimab in advanced cancers. The table came from immunoSEQ multiplex PCR; TCRdb's copy has only in-frame clones and leaves some out. The table includes 20,000 to 25,000 clones, under 95% detected once. The sequenced sample was CD4+ or CD8+ T cells sorted from blood, obtained in a trial of the OX40 agonist ivuxolimab. The receptor source for this set is an adult with an advanced solid tumor such as melanoma, head and neck, liver or kidney cancer. CDR3s include the opening cysteine and the closing phenylalanine or tryptophan. A D gene is named only where the DNA matches it firmly. Size is stated for part of the rows, as once, few or many counts, or as a class when the clone is expanded.

D gene | clone size | J gene | V gene | CDR3 DNA | CDR3 protein
- | few | TRBJ2-2 | TRBV19 | TGTGCCAGTAGTATAGGGGACCCCGGGGAGCTGTTTTTT | CASSIGDPGELFF
TRBD2 | - | TRBJ2-5 | TRBV9 | TGTGCCAGCAGCGTGGGACTAGCGGGGAACCAAGAGACCCAGTACTTC | CASSVGLAGNQETQYF
TRBD1 | - | TRBJ1-2 | TRBV5-1 | TGCGCCAGCAGCTCGGGACAGGGGGCGCGATATGGCTACACCTTC | CASSSGQGARYGYTF
- | - | TRBJ2-1 | TRBV10-3 | TGTGCCATCAGTGAGTCGGAGGGAGTCTACAATGAGCAGTTCTTC | CAISESEGVYNEQFF
- | - | TRBJ2-2 | TRBV2 | TGTGCCAGCAGTGAAGCGCGCGTCAACACCGGGGAGCTGTTTTTT | CASSEARVNTGELFF
TRBD2 | - | TRBJ2-1 | TRBV7-2 | TGTGCCAGCAGCTTAGCGTCGGGAGGGTGGTTCTTC | CASSLASGGWFF
TRBD1 | - | TRBJ2-5 | TRBV6-5 | TGTGCCAGCAGCCACCGGGACAGCTTACAAGAGACCCAGTACTTC | CASSHRDSLQETQYF
- | - | TRBJ2-7 | TRBV30 | TGTGCCTGTCCGAAACGAGGGACCGACAGACAGCAGTACTTC | CACPKRGTDRQQYF
- | once | TRBJ1-2 | TRBV6-5 | TGTGCCAGCAGTTACTTCGGGACGGATGGCTACACCTTC | CASSYFGTDGYTF
TRBD1 | - | TRBJ2-7 | TRBV27 | TGTGCCAGTGGACAGGGGGGCTCCTACGAGCAGTACTTC | CASGQGGSYEQYF
- | - | TRBJ1-2 | TRBV5-1 | TGCGCCAGCAGCTTGGATCCGGGACCCTATGGCTACACCTTC | CASSLDPGPYGYTF
- | once | TRBJ2-3 | TRBV6-6 | TGTGCCAGCAGTTACTTGCGGGCCGGACACCCAGATACGCAGTATTTT | CASSYLRAGHPDTQYF
- | once | TRBJ1-1 | TRBV7-6 | TGTGCCAGCAGCTTGTGGGCTTCCCGAGCGGACACTGAAGCTTTCTTT | CASSLWASRADTEAFF
- | - | TRBJ2-1 | TRBV6-1 | TGTGCCACCCGGGGGTGGAATGAGCAGTTCTTC | CATRGWNEQFF
- | - | TRBJ2-5 | TRBV6-5 | TGTGCCAGCAGTTACAACGACGGCAGTCAAGAGACCCAGTACTTC | CASSYNDGSQETQYF
- | - | TRBJ2-2 | TRBV6-1 | TGTGCCAGCAGTGAGGTCACCGGGGAGCTGTTTTTT | CASSEVTGELFF
- | - | TRBJ1-2 | TRBV5-1 | TGCGCCAGCAGCTTGCTCTCGCAGGGCTATGGCTACACCTTC | CASSLLSQGYGYTF
- | - | TRBJ1-6 | TRBV6-6 | TGTGCCAGCAGCCCCCAACTGGGCACCTATAATTCACCCCTCCACTTT | CASSPQLGTYNSPLHF
- | - | TRBJ2-1 | TRBV11-3 | TGTGCCAGCAGCAAACGAGAATTCCAGTTCTTC | CASSKREFQFF
TRBD2 | - | TRBJ2-1 | TRBV4-1 | TGCGCCAGCAGCCAAATCCCTGTCCGGTTACTAGCGGGAGACTACAATGAGCAGTTCTTC | CASSQIPVRLLAGDYNEQFF
TRBD1 | - | TRBJ2-1 | TRBV5-8 | TGTGCCAGCAGCTTGGTGGGACAGGGGGGTGTTGAGCAGTTCTTC | CASSLVGQGGVEQFF
TRBD1 | - | TRBJ2-5 | TRBV7-9 | TGTGCCAGCAGCTTTCCACAGGGGAAGAGGGGAGAGACCCAGTACTTC | CASSFPQGKRGETQYF
- | - | TRBJ1-2 | TRBV6-6 | TGTGCCAGCAAAAGGGCGGGTCAGCACTATGGCTACACCTTC | CASKRAGQHYGYTF
- | - | TRBJ1-5 | TRBV7-8 | TGTGCCAGCAGCCCAAAGAGACAGTATAGCAATCAGCCCCAGCATTTT | CASSPKRQYSNQPQHF
TRBD1 | - | TRBJ2-1 | TRBV7-3 | TGTGCCAGCAGCTTGTTGGGGACAGGGGCAAGTGATGAGCAGTTCTTC | CASSLLGTGASDEQFF
- | - | TRBJ1-1 | TRBV7-9 | TGTGCCAGCAGCGGAGGAACAGGGAGGGGGTACACTGAAGCTTTCTTT | CASSGGTGRGYTEAFF
TRBD1 | once | TRBJ2-6 | TRBV7-9 | TGTGCCAGCACTCGGACAGGGGGCATTGGGGCCAACGTCCTGACTTTC | CASTRTGGIGANVLTF
- | - | TRBJ2-7 | TRBV28 | TGTGCCAGCAGCCAAAACAAACAGGGCCCGGGATTTTACGAGCAGTACTTC | CASSQNKQGPGFYEQYF
TRBD1 | once | TRBJ1-5 | TRBV7-6 | TGTGCCAGCAGCTTAGATGGGGACAGGAGGTATGAGGCCAGCAATCAGCCCCAGCATTTT | CASSLDGDRRYEASNQPQHF
TRBD1 | - | TRBJ2-7 | TRBV7-9 | TGTGCCAGCAGCTCCATAGTATGGGACAGGGGCTACGAGCAGTACTTC | CASSSIVWDRGYEQYF
TRBD1 | - | TRBJ2-3 | TRBV29-1 | TGCAGCGTTGGTCGTCGACAGGGGGCTAGCACAGATACGCAGTATTTT | CSVGRRQGASTDTQYF
TRBD2 | - | TRBJ2-2 | TRBV19 | TGTGCCAGTAGTTTCAGCGGGGCCCGGGGCGGGGAGCTGTTTTTT | CASSFSGARGGELFF
TRBD2 | once | TRBJ2-7 | TRBV27 | TGTGCCAGCAGCCCTCAGCGGGGGGACCCTCGTTTAACCTTCTACGAGCAGTACTTC | CASSPQRGDPRLTFYEQYF
- | once | TRBJ1-2 | TRBV28 | TGTGCCAGCAGTTCCCCACTCTCCTGGGGGGCTGGCTACACCTTC | CASSSPLSWGAGYTF
- | once | TRBJ2-1 | TRBV9 | TGTGCCAGCAGCGAGGGAGGCAATGAGCAGTTCTTC | CASSEGGNEQFF
- | - | TRBJ2-7 | TRBV5-1 | TGCGCCAGCAGCTTAATACCGGAGGGGGAGCAGTACTTC | CASSLIPEGEQYF
- | - | TRBJ2-2 | TRBV4-2 | TGTGCCAGCAGCCAAGAAGGGGTTAGCGGTGGGCTGTTTTTT | CASSQEGVSGGLFF
TRBD1 | few | TRBJ2-1 | TRBV4-1 | TGCGCCAGCAGCCTCGGGACAGGGGACTGGGATGAGCAGTTCTTC | CASSLGTGDWDEQFF
- | few | TRBJ1-1 | TRBV6-1 | TGTGCCAGCAGGAGAGTGACAGTTGAAGAAGCTTTCTTT | CASRRVTVEEAFF
- | - | TRBJ2-5 | TRBV21-1 | TGTGCCAGCAGCCGCTGCGGGGTACAAGAGACCCAGTACTTC | CASSRCGVQETQYF
- | - | TRBJ1-2 | TRBV29-1 | TGCAGCGTTGAAGAAACGAGGAGTGCCGGGCGGGGCTACACCTTC | CSVEETRSAGRGYTF
- | - | TRBJ1-6 | TRBV25-1 | TGTGCCAGCAGTGAGTTTGACGGGGGGAATTCACCCCTCCACTTT | CASSEFDGGNSPLHF
- | - | TRBJ2-1 | TRBV14 | TGTGCCAGCAGCCCACCGACAAGAAACAATGAGCAGTTCTTC | CASSPPTRNNEQFF
- | - | TRBJ2-5 | TRBV7-2 | TGTGCCAGCAGCTTCATTCTTCGGGACATTTGGTACCAAGAGACCCAGTACTTC | CASSFILRDIWYQETQYF
- | - | TRBJ1-6 | TRBV6-1 | TGTGCCAGCAGGTTTCAGAGCTCCTATAATTCACCCCTCCACTTT | CASRFQSSYNSPLHF
TRBD2 | - | TRBJ2-1 | TRBV27 | TGTGCCAGCAGTGTAGCGGGAGGGCCCCACAATGAGCAGTTCTTC | CASSVAGGPHNEQFF
TRBD1 | - | TRBJ1-2 | TRBV6-5 | TGTGCCAGCAGACTGAAGGACAGGCTCTATGGCTACACCTTC | CASRLKDRLYGYTF
- | - | TRBJ2-3 | TRBV6-5 | TGTGCCAGCAGTTATGGTTTAAATGCAGATACGCAGTATTTT | CASSYGLNADTQYF
- | few | TRBJ2-3 | TRBV9 | TGTGCCAGCAGTTTAGACGGCGGCTCAGATACGCAGTATTTT | CASSLDGGSDTQYF
- | - | TRBJ2-5 | TRBV7-2 | TGTGCCAGCAGCTTATCGGGCAGCCAAGAGACCCAGTACTTC | CASSLSGSQETQYF
- | - | TRBJ2-1 | TRBV5-6 | TGTGCCAGCAGCTTGAATGGTCCCCTCAATGAGCAGTTCTTC | CASSLNGPLNEQFF